This T cell receptor (beta chain) was captured by sequencing in a study of shared clonotypes between healthy human individuals (dated by TCRdb to 2020 to 2022). In terms of the full investigation: Three men and a couple of women, aged 18 to 49 years, made up the cohort. Different laboratories and diverse techniques were used to prepare libraries and sequence TCR repertoires, to increase sequencing depth and limit assay-specific biases. For each donor, CD4 naive and CD4 memory were each run on three plates, CD8 naive on two plates, and CD8 memory on one plate. Each donor's leukapheresis produced roughly between roughly 0.85 and 10 billion PBMCs. The study deeply sequenced blood TCR repertoires of about 5 healthy adults to estimate repertoire size and the extent of clonotype sharing between individuals.

What the research found in general, with its limitations: Sampling was restricted to blood, and TCR repertoires in tissues likely differ from the TCR repertoires found in blood. Rarefaction of sorted-subset datasets indicated incomplete sequencing despite the large sequencing depth. Compared with non-shared clonotypes, the clonotypes found in all four sorted-subset donors had higher generation probabilities. Naive subsets generally had larger estimated clonotype richness than memory subsets did. The small number of donors limited the genetic and exposure-history diversity represented. Sharing across a few donors was observed for about 5% of naive CD4, over 3% of naive CD8, about 2.3% of memory CD4, and about 0.4% of memory CD8 clonotypes. Pairwise subsampling led to the expectation that sequencing depth would affect the degree of clonotype sharing among donors.

The germline V gene supplies CDR1 MGHRA and CDR2 YSYEKL. V loses 4 bases at its end and J loses 3 bases; junction bases beyond the gene matches: 4. Including the terminal cysteine and phenylalanine, the CDR3 comprises 17 residues. Just CDR3 DNA is preserved here, 51 bases in frame from base 1. TCR CDR3 regions were amplified from genomic DNA by multiplex PCR using the deep immunoSEQ assay. Extracted genomic DNA from each cell subset was distributed evenly across all wells of several immunoSEQ 96-well plates, and each plate was treated as a replicate. For sorted subsets, roughly 190 ng of genomic DNA, equivalent to 30,000 or so T cell genomes, went into each replicate PCR. Purified libraries were measured with a Qubit 3.0 fluorometer, size-checked on a Bioanalyzer 2100, and measured again with the KAPA Library Quantification kit. Each immunoSEQ 96-well plate was sequenced on its own single-read 150-cycle Illumina NextSeq 550 flow cell. In the paper's pipeline: Because the immunoSEQ output held only junctional sequences and lacked quality scores, the filtering could not match the filtering applied to full-length reads. To assign V/J genes and CDR3, sequences were annotated against IMGT germline references using PyIR, a Python wrapper for IgBLAST v1.9. Any read was removed if the V/J assignment was weak (E-value above 1e-6), the CDR3 was missing, or the read contained stop codons, out-of-frame junctions, or ambiguous translated residues. V3J clonotypes were defined as sequences sharing the same inferred V gene, J gene, and CDR3 amino acid sequence. The percentage overlap between two repertoires was calculated by dividing the number of shared unique clonotypes by the size of the smaller repertoire. Three approaches were used to assess repertoire richness: RTK rarefaction, the Chao1 estimator, and Recon v2.1 estimates of unobserved clonotypes. Generation probabilities were computed with OLGA for all TCRbeta clonotypes obtained by the gDNA method from a few donors. Not all clones reach the TCRdb copy of this immuneACCESS table, which keeps in-frame sequences only. Checked studies attribute under half of the gap to unresolved V genes and leave the rest unexplained. For V, J and clone size, that table is used; D and trimming come from the DNA. Here the sample has around 640,000 clones; roughly 96% occur a single time. The top ten constitute roughly 0.1% of the sample.

Note on this clone: The clone's antigen remains unknown. No base quality values were provided; no much bigger clone lies one nucleotide off.

CD8 naive samples consisted of CD45RO-negative cells that were positively selected for CCR7, yielding a CD45RA+CCR7+ population without TemRA cells. The donors were healthy, HIV-negative adults who had no recently reported acute infections or vaccinations. Every donor was a Caucasian adult living in Nashville, Tennessee, USA. After blood collection by leukapheresis, PBMCs were isolated using Ficoll-Histopaque density gradient centrifugation and then cryopreserved in the vapor phase of liquid nitrogen. Analytical flow cytometry was used to check the purity and quantity of each magnetically sorted T cell population. From each sorted fraction, genomic DNA was isolated and quantified by UV absorbance on a Nanodrop 2000c.

The sample was naive CD8+ T cells sorted from blood. The sample's cell subset or site, from its label and the paper: CD45RA+CCR7+. The sequence was collected from a woman in her 30s in good health. This receptor chain uses TRBV4-1 and TRBJ2-2; 14 bases in between match TRBD2. The nucleotide sequence is given as TGCGCCAGCAGCCTGGGACTAGCGGGAGCGTACACCGGGGAGCTGTTTTTT. Its protein reads: CASSLGLAGAYTGELFF.